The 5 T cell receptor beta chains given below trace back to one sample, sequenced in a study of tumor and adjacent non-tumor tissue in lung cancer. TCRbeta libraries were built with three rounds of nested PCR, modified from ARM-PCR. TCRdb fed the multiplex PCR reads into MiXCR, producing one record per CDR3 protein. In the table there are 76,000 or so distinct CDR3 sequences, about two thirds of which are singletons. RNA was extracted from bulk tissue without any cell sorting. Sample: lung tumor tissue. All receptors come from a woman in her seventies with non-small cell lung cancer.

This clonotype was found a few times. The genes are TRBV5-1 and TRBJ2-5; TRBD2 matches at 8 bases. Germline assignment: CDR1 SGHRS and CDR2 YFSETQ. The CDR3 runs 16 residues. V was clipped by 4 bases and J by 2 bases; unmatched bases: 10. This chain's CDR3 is CASSGGGLGEQETQYF. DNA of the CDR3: TGCGCCAGCAGCGGTGGGGGACTAGGCGAGCAAGAGACCCAGTACTTC. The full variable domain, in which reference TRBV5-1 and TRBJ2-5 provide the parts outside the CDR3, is KAGVTQTPRYLIKTRGQQVTLSCSPISGHRSVSWYQQTPGQGLQFLFEYFSETQRNKGNFPGRFSGRQFSNSRSEMNVSTLELGDSALYLCASSGGGLGEQETQYFGPGTRLLVL.

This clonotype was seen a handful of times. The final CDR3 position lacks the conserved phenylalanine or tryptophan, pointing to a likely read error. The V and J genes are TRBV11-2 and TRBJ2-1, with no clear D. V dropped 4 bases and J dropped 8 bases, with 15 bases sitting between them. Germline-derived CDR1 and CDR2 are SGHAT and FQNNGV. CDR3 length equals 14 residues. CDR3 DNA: TGTGCCAGCAGCTCGATGCTGAGCAGCCATGAGCAGTTCTCC. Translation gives CASSSMLSSHEQFS.

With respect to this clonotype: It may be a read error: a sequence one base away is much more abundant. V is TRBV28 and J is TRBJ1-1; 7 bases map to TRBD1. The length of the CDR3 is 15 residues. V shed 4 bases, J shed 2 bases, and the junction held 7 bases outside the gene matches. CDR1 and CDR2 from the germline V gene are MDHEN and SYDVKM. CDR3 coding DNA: TGTGCCAGCAGTTCTACCGGGACAGTAAACACTGAAGCTTTCTTT. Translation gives CASSSTGTVNTEAFF.

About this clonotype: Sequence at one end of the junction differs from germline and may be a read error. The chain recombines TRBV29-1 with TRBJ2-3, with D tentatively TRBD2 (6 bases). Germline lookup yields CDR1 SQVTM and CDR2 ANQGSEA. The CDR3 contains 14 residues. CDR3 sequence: CSVRDFHPRDMQYF. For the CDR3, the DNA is TGCAGCGTTAGGGACTTTCATCCCCGAGATATGCAGTATTTT.

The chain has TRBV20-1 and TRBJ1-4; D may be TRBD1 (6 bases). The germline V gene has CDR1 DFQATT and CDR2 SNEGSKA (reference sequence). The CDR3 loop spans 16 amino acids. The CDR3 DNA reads TGCGATGCTAGGGGGACGGAGGGGTCCACTAATGAAAAACTGTTTTTT. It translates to CDARGTEGSTNEKLFF.